This T cell receptor (beta chain) was documented in a study of blood T cell repertoires in COVID-19. Study-level information: Sites in the United States, Italy and Spain provided acute and convalescent COVID-19 samples.

As originally analysed: Reference gene primer amplification yielded estimated nucleated cell counts. Only in-frame clones appear in the TCRdb table, and some are missing; sequencing was by immunoSEQ multiplex PCR. The V and J calls and clone size are taken from that table; D and trimming were inferred from the DNA. Among 40,000 to 50,000 clones listed, over 80% were seen once. Those enrolled in Seattle joined during active infection and were followed longitudinally afterward. J gave up 3 bases and V 4 bases, and 9 bases lay outside the gene matches. This CDR3 contains 17 residues. The V gene's germline CDR1 is SGHKS and CDR2 YYEKEE (reference sequence).

The chain couples TRBV5-5 to TRBJ2-3; 12 bases map to TRBD1. The TCR sequence derives from a woman at least 80 years old with COVID-19, enrolled during active disease. Sequenced: peripheral blood. The CDR3 reads CASSRDRGRFVTDTQYF. DNA of the CDR3: TGTGCCAGCAGCAGGGACAGGGGGCGGTTTGTTACAGATACGCAGTATTTT.